This T cell receptor (beta chain) appears in the sequencing data of a study of blood T cells in healthy people across ages (dated by TCRdb to the mid-2010s). The study in broad terms: In model experiments, template switching captured roughly one uniquely barcoded TCR beta cDNA molecule for every two T cells. The study measured age-related changes in TCR beta repertoire diversity using deep sequencing normalized with unique cDNA molecular identifiers. Four age groups were formed from the donors: young (average 16 years), middle-aged (more than 35), aged (about 62) and long-lived (around 82). To avoid experimental bias, donors of different ages were distributed randomly across sequencing lanes. Two additional independent replicas of 1 million unique cDNA reads from the same blood draw were analyzed for two donors (one aged 18 to 30 and one aged 80 or older). The paper as a whole reports these results and caveats: There was a strong correlation between observed TCR beta diversity and the percentage of naive T cells measured by flow cytometry. Because the CMV infection status of the donors was unknown, age-related changes in expanded clonotypes may potentially have been confounded. Compared with the aged group, the long-lived group had more naive CD4+ T cells, fewer expanded clones and increased TCR diversity, suggesting age selection. Estimates of total diversity based on one million sequenced T cells were regarded as lower bounds and as underestimates. Bulk unsorted PBMC profiling prevented conclusive comparison of naive and antigen-experienced compartments. Observed TCR beta diversity per million T cells fell roughly linearly with age, and a significant reduction was already apparent by age roughly 41.

With respect to this clonotype: Its antigen is currently not known. No much larger clonotype is one base removed from it; base qualities were not supplied.

The donors were roughly 40 Caucasian individuals from Russia, aged roughly 6 to 100 years, who were systemically healthy. Roughly 9.5 milliliters of peripheral blood were drawn from each donor into EDTA-treated Vacutainer tubes. Ficoll-Paque density-gradient centrifugation was used to isolate PBMCs, with at least 6 million per sample. Trizol reagent was used to extract total RNA from the PBMCs, yielding at least 5.5 micrograms per sample. For every donor, flow cytometry on a PBMC aliquot measured the percentage of naive CD45RAhigh/CD27high T cells. Library construction relied on 5' RACE. Sequenced using an Illumina HiSeq 2500. A second 7 to 11 cycle PCR used a sample-barcoded 5' primer and a J-beta primer mix. A template-switch 5' adaptor carrying 12 random nucleotides introduced a unique molecular identifier onto each TCR beta cDNA molecule. At least 2.5 million CDR3-containing paired-end reads were obtained from each sample. First-strand cDNA synthesis was performed from all RNA using the Mint cDNA synthesis kit, with priming by a TRBC-specific oligonucleotide. Following uracil-DNA glycosylase treatment, a first 18-cycle PCR with universal primers M1SS and BC2_uni_R was performed on all cDNA. The study's processing was this. Normalization of each sample was performed by random selection of 1 million high-quality reads, each carrying a distinct molecular identifier. Instead of being binned into consensus sequences, reads that shared molecular identifiers were thrown out. MiTCR, set to a Q25 quality threshold and the strictest error-elimination algorithm, was used for CDR3 identification, clonotype clustering and error correction. A nonparametric unseen species model with Euler transformation was used to estimate a lower bound on total TCR beta diversity. In TCRdb, the public reads were trimmed at Q25 with fastp and aligned with MiXCR, with productive beta chains retained. Rows merge per CDR3 protein into single entries with the most common DNA and genes. TCRdb, not the original authors, processed these V and J calls. This sample lists fewer than 900,000 distinct CDR3 sequences; around 40% were detected once. Of the sample, around 20% is held by the ten largest clones.

The origin of this receptor is a woman aged 60-75 years in good health. Specimen: blood.

The CDR3 reads as follows: CASSLIGTGATDTQYF. DNA sequence: TGTGCCAGCAGTTTAATTGGGACAGGGGCGACAGATACGCAGTATTTT. The rearranged chain carries TRBV27 and TRBJ2-3, with 10 central nucleotides matching TRBD1. There are 16 amino acids in the CDR3, from cysteine to phenylalanine inclusive. Just CDR3 DNA is preserved here, 48 bases in frame from base 1. V has 2 bases trimmed and J has 3 bases trimmed; junction bases matching no gene number 5. For CDR1 and CDR2, the germline V gene (reference sequence) lists MNHEY and SMNVEV.